This T cell receptor beta chain was retrieved from a study of regulatory T cells in long-lasting Graves disease. This clonotype was seen at least ten times. Arm-PCR of CDR3 regions with iRepertoire HTBI primers generated TCR beta libraries. Via MiXCR, TCRdb re-called the multiplex PCR reads, giving one row per CDR3 protein. The repertoire holds a few hundred thousand distinct CDR3 sequences, with around 20% as singletons. Trimming removed 2 bases from V and 0 bases from J, with 8 bases in between. The CDR3 is 14 residues long. CDR1 and CDR2 from the germline V gene are SGHVS and FQNEAQ. Time point described: persistent/refractory GD, antithyroid drugs over 5 years with positive TRAb. PBMC-derived RNA was used for the TCR library.

Source: peripheral blood mononuclear cells (PBMCs), taken when the disease was refractory, from a patient treated with antithyroid drugs. This sequence originates from a female donor with Graves disease. This rearrangement joins TRBV7-8 to TRBJ2-7, with no clear D. This chain's CDR3 is CASSLSNPSYEQYF. CDR3 DNA sequence: TGTGCCAGCAGCTTATCAAACCCCTCCTACGAGCAGTACTTC.